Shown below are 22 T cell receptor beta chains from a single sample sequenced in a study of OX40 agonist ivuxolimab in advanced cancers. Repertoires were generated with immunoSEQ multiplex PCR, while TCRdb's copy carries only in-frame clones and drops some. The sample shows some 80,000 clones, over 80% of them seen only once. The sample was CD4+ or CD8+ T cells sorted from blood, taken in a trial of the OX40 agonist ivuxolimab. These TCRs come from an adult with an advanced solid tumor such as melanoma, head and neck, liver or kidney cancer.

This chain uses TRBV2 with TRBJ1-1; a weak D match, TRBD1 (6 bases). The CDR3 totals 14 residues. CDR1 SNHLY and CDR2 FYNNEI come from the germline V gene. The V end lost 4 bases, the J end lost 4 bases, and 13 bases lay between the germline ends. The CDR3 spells CASSAGRQVTEAFF. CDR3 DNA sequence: TGTGCCAGCAGTGCCGGACGACAGGTCACTGAAGCTTTCTTT.

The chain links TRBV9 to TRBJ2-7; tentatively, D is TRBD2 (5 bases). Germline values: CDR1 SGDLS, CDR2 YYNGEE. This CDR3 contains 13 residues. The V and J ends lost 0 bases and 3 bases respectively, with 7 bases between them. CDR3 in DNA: TGTGCCAGCAGCGTAGGCGGGCACTACGAGCAGTACTTC. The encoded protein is CASSVGGHYEQYF.

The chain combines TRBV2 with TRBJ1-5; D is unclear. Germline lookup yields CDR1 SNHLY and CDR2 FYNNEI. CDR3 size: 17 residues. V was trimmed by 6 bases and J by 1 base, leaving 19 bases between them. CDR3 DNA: TGTGCCAGCAGGGAATCCGACGGGCTGGTAAGCAATCAGCCCCAGCATTTT. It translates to CASRESDGLVSNQPQHF.

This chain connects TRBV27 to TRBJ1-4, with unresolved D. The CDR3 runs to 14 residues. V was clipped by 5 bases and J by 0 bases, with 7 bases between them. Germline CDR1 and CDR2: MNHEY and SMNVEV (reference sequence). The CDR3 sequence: CASSGDATNEKLFF. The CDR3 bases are TGTGCCAGCAGTGGGGATGCAACTAATGAAAAACTGTTTTTT.

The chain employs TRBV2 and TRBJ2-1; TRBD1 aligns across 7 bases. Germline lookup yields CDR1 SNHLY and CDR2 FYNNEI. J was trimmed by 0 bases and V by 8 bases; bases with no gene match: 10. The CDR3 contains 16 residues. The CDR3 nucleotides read TGTGCCAGCCGGGACAGTATGGTTAGCTCCTACAATGAGCAGTTCTTC. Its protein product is CASRDSMVSSYNEQFF.

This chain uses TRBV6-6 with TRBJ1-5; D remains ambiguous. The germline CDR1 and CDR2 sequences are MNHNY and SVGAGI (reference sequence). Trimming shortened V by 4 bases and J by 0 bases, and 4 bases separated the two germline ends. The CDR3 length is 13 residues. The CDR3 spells CASSSPSNQPQHF. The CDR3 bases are TGTGCCAGCAGTTCTCCTAGCAATCAGCCCCAGCATTTT.

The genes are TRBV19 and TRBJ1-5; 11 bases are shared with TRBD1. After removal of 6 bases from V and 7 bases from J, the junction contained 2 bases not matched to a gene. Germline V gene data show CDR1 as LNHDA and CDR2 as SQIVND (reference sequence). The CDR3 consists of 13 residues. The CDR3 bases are TGTGCCAGTAGCGGGACAGGGGGACAGCCCCAGCATTTT. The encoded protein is CASSGTGGQPQHF.

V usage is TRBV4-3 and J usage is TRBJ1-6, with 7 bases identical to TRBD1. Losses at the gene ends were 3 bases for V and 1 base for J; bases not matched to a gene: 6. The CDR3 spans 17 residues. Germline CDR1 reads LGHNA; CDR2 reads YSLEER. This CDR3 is CASSQMRQGSYNSPLHF. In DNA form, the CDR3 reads TGCGCCAGCAGCCAGATGCGACAGGGTTCCTATAATTCACCCCTCCACTTT.

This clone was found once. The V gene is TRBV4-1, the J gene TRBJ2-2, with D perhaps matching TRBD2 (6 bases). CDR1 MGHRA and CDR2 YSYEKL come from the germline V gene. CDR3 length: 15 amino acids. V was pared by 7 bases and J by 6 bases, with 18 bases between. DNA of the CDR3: TGCGCCAGCAACGGAGTAGCGGAGTCAGCCGGGGAGCTGTTTTTT. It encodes CASNGVAESAGELFF.

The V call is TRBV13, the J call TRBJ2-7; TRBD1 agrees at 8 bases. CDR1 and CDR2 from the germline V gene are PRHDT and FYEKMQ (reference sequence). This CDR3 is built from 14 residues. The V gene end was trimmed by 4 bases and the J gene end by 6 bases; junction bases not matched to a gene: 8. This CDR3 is CASSSRTGLSEQYF. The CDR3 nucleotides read TGTGCCAGCAGCTCCCGGACAGGGTTGAGCGAGCAGTACTTC. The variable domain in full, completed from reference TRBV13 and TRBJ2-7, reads AAGVIQSPRHLIKEKRETATLKCYPIPRHDTVYWYQQGPGQDPQFLISFYEKMQSDKGSIPDRFSAQQFSDYHSELNMSSLELGDSALYFCASSSRTGLSEQYFGPGTRLTVT.

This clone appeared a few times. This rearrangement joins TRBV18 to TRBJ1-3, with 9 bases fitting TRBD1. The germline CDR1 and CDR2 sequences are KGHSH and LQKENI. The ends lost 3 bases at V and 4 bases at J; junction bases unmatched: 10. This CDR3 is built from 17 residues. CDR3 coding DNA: TGTGCCAGCTCACCCAACCCCGGGACAGGGTCCGGAAACACCATATATTTT. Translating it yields CASSPNPGTGSGNTIYF.

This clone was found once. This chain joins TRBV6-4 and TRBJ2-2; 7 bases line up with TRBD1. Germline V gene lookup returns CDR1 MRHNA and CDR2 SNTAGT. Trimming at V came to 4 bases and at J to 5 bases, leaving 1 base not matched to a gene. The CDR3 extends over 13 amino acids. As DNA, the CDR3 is TGTGCCAGCAGTGGGGACAGTACCGGGGAGCTGTTTTTT. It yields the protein CASSGDSTGELFF.

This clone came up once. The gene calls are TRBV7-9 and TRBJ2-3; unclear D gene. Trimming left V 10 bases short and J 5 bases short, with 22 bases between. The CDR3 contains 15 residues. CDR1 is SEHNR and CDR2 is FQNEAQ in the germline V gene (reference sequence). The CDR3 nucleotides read TGTGCCACCCCACGTTTTGGGGTGAGAGAAGATACGCAGTATTTT. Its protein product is CATPRFGVREDTQYF. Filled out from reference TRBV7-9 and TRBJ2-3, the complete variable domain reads DTGVSQNPRHKITKRGQNVTFRCDPISEHNRLYWYRQTLGQGPEFLTYFQNEAQLEKSRLLSDRFSAERPKGSFSTLEIQRTEQGDSAMYLCATPRFGVREDTQYFGPGTRLTVL.

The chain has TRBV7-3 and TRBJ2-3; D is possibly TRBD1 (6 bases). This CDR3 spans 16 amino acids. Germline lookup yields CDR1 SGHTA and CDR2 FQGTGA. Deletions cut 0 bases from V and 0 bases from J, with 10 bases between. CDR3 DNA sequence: TGTGCCAGCAGCTTAACCTCACAGGGTAGCACAGATACGCAGTATTTT. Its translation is CASSLTSQGSTDTQYF.

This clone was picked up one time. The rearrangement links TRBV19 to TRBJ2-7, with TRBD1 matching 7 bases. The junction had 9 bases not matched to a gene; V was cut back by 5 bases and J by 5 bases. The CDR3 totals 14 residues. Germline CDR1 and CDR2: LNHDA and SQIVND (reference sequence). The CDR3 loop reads CASSVQGNPHEQYF. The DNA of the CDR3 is TGTGCCAGTAGTGTACAGGGGAATCCCCACGAGCAGTACTTC.

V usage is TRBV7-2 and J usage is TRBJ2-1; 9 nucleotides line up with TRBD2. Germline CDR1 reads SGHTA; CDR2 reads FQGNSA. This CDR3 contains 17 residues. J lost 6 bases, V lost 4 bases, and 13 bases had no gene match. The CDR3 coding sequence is TGTGCCAGCAGCTCCCTCTTCAGGGGGACTAGCACCAATGAGCAGTTCTTC. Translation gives CASSSLFRGTSTNEQFF.

DNA for the CDR3: TGTGCCAGCAGCGGGATAGGGGCCGAGCAGTACTTC. Its translation: CASSGIGAEQYF. The chain uses TRBV9 and TRBJ2-7; D possibly corresponds to TRBD1 (5 bases). Trimming removed 3 bases from V and 6 bases from J, with 10 bases in between. CDR3 length: 12 amino acids. Germline V lookup: CDR1 SGDLS, CDR2 YYNGEE.

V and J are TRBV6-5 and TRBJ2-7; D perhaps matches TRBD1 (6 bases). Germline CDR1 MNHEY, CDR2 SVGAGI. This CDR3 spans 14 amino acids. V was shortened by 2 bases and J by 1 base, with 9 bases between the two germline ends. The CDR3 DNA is TGTGCCAGCAGTTACGTCGGACAGTCCTACGAGCAGTACTTC. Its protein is CASSYVGQSYEQYF.

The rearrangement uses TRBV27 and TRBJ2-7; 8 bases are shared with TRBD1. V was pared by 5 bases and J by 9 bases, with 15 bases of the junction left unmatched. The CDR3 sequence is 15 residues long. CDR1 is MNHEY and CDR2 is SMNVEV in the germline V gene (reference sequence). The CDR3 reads CASSQSGTGGLRQYF. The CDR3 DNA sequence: TGTGCCAGCAGTCAATCGGGGACAGGCGGTTTGAGGCAGTACTTC.

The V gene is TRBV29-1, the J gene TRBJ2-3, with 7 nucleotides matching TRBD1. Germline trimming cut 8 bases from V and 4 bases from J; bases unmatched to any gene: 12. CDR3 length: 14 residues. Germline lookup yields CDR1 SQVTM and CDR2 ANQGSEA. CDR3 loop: CSLTQGIRADTQYF. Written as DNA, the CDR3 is TGCAGCCTTACACAGGGGATCCGGGCAGATACGCAGTATTTT.

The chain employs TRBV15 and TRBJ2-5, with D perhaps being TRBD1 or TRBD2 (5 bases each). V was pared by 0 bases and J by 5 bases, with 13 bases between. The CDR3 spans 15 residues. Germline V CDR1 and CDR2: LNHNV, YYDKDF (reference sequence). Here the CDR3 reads CATSRDRGTSETQYF. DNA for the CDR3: TGTGCCACCAGCAGAGATCGGGGCACCTCCGAGACCCAGTACTTC.

CDR3 loop: CASSDGTGGEELFF. As DNA, the CDR3 is TGTGCCAGCAGTGACGGAACAGGGGGCGAGGAGCTGTTTTTT. The chain uses TRBV6-4 and TRBJ2-2; 9 nucleotides align to TRBD1. Germline V gene sequence: CDR1 MRHNA, CDR2 SNTAGT. The CDR3 is made up of 14 amino acids. V gave up 2 bases and J gave up 10 bases; unmatched junction bases: 5.